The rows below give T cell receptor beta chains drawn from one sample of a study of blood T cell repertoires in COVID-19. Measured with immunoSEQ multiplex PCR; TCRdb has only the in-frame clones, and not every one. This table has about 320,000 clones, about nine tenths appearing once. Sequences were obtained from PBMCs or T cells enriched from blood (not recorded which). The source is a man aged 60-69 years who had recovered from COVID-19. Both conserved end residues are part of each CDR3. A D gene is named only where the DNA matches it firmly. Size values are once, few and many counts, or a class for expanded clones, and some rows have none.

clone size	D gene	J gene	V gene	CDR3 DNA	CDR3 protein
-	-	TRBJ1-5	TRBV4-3	TGCGCCAGCAGCCAAGATTACAGGGTGAATCAGCCCCAGCATTTT	CASSQDYRVNQPQHF
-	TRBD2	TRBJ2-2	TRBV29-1	TGCAGCGTTGAAGGAATACTAGCGGGAGCAGATCCCGGGGAGCTGTTTTTT	CSVEGILAGADPGELFF
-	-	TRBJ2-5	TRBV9	TGTGCCAGCAGCGTCGGTGTGAGTCAAGAGACCCAGTACTTC	CASSVGVSQETQYF
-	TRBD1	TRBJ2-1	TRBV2	TGTGCCAGCAGGAGGGACAGAACTAGTCCCTTAAACTACAATGAGCAGTTCTTC	CASRRDRTSPLNYNEQFF
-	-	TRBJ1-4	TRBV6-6	TGTGCCAGCAGTTCCCAATCGGGGACAACTAATGAAAAACTGTTTTTT	CASSSQSGTTNEKLFF
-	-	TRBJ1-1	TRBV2	TGTGCCAGCAGTGGCAAAGGGGGGGAGAACACTGAAGCTTTCTTT	CASSGKGGENTEAFF
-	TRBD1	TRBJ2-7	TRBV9	TGTGCCAGCAGCGCGGGACAGGCCTACGAGCAGTACTTC	CASSAGQAYEQYF
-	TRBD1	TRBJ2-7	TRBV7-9	TGTGCCAGCAGCTTGACAGGGGGTTTGGACGAGCAGTACTTC	CASSLTGGLDEQYF
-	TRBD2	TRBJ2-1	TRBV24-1	TGTGCCACCAGTGAGTCGGGAGGGCCGCTTGTCAATGAGCAGTTCTTC	CATSESGGPLVNEQFF
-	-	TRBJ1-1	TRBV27	TGTGCCAGCAGTTTATCGTCGGGGATCTTTACTGAAGCTTTCTTT	CASSLSSGIFTEAFF
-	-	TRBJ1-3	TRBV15	TGTGCCACCAGTAGTCGAGGGGGTTTTTCTGGAAACACCATATATTTT	CATSSRGGFSGNTIYF
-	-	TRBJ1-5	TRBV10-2	TGCGCCAGCAGGCCGGGATCCCCGGCGTCTTCGAGCAATCAGCCCCAGCATTTT	CASRPGSPASSSNQPQHF
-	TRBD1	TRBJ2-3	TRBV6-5	TGTGCCAGCAGTTACAACAGGGGAACAGATACGCAGTATTTT	CASSYNRGTDTQYF
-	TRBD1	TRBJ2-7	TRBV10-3	TGTGCCATCAGCTTACCGGGACAGGGGTACGAGCAGTACTTC	CAISLPGQGYEQYF
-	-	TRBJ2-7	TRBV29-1	TGCAGCGTTCCTCGACGGGTATATAAAAGCTCCTACGAGCAGTACTTC	CSVPRRVYKSSYEQYF
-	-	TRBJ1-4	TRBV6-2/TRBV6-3	TGTGCCAGCAGCAAAGGAGGAAAGTGGTTAGAAAAACTGTTTTTT	CASSKGGKWLEKLFF
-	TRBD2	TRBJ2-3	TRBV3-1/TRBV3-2	TGTGCCAGCAGCGATTTAGCGGGAGGACGCACAGATACGCAGTATTTT	CASSDLAGGRTDTQYF
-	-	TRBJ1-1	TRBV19	TGTGCCAGTAGTATCTTGGGGCCCGGCACTGAAGCTTTCTTT	CASSILGPGTEAFF
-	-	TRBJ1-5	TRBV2	TGTGCCAGCAGTTTTTCCTTCAGGGGAAATCAGCCCCAGCATTTT	CASSFSFRGNQPQHF
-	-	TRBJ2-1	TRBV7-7	TGTGCTAGCAGCCCGCTTGGCGGCGAGCAGTTCTTC	CASSPLGGEQFF
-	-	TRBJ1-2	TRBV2	TGTGCCAGCAGCCCCGAACAGGGAGGGGGCTACACCTTC	CASSPEQGGGYTF
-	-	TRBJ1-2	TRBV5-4	TGTGCCAGCAGTACAGGTGGCCTCTATGGCTACACCTTC	CASSTGGLYGYTF
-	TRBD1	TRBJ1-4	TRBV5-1	TGCGCCAGCAGCTTGTTAGGGGGCACTGAAAAACTGTTTTTT	CASSLLGGTEKLFF
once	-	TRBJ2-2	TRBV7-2	TGTGCCAGCAGCGTCAGACTAAACACCGGGGAGCTGTTTTTT	CASSVRLNTGELFF
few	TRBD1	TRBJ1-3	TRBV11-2	TGTGCCAGCAGCACGGACAGGGTCCCTGGAAACACCATATATTTT	CASSTDRVPGNTIYF
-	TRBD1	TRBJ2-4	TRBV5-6	TGTGCCAGCAGCTTGGTGTCCGGACAGGGTCCCATTCAGTACTTC	CASSLVSGQGPIQYF
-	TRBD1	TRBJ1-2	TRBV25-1	TGTGCCAGCAGTGACTGGCAGGGGGGAGGCTACACCTTC	CASSDWQGGGYTF
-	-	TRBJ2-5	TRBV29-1	TGCAGCGCCCAAGTACTACCCGGGAGTAGCACCCAGTACTTC	CSAQVLPGSSTQYF
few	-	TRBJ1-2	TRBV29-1	TGCAGCGTTGAAACAGGGAACTATGGCTACACCTTC	CSVETGNYGYTF
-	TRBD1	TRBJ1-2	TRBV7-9	TGTGCCAGCAGCACTCGACAGGGGGCGGACTATGGCTACACCTTC	CASSTRQGADYGYTF
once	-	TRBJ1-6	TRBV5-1	TGCGCCAGCAGCGCGCAGGGCGGGGTAGATTCACCCCTCCACTTT	CASSAQGGVDSPLHF
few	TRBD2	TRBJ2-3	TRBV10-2	TGCGCCAGCAGTGAGCCGGAATTTACTAGCGGGAGTGCAGATACGCAGTATTTT	CASSEPEFTSGSADTQYF
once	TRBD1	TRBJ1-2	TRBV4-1	TGCGCCAGCAGCCAACCGGGACAGGGGATCCGGAATAACTATGGCTACACCTTC	CASSQPGQGIRNNYGYTF
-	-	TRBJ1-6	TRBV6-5	TGTGCCAGCAGCGCCCGCGGGGGATTAAATTCACCCCTCCACTTT	CASSARGGLNSPLHF
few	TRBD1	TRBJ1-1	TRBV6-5	TGTGCCAGCAGTAAACGACAGGGTAACACTGAAGCTTTCTTT	CASSKRQGNTEAFF
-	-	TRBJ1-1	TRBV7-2	TGTGCCAGCAGACGACACGAGAACACTGAAGCTTTCTTT	CASRRHENTEAFF
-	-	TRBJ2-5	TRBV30	TGTGCCGCAAGGAGACCGCAAGAGACCCAGTACTTC	CAARRPQETQYF
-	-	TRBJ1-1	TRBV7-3	TGTGCCAGCAGCTTAGGGGCTTATAACACTGAAGCTTTCTTT	CASSLGAYNTEAFF
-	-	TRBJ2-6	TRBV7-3	TGTGCCAGCAGCGAAACGGTCCCAGGGCCTGGGGCCAACGTCCTGACTTTC	CASSETVPGPGANVLTF
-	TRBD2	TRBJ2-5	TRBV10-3	TGTGCCATCAGTGATCCATTTAGCGGGGAGCAAGAGACCCAGTACTTC	CAISDPFSGEQETQYF
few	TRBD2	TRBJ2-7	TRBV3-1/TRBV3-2	TGTGCCAGCAGCCAAGTCCGACTAGCGGGGGTGACCTACGAGCAGTACTTC	CASSQVRLAGVTYEQYF
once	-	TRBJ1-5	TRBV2	TGTGCCAGCAGTGGGGGGGGCCACTTCAATCAGCCCCAGCATTTT	CASSGGGHFNQPQHF
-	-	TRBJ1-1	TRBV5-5	TGTGCCAGCAGCCGAGGGATGGTCACTGAAGCTTTCTTT	CASSRGMVTEAFF
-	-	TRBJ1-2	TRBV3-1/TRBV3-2	TGTGCCAGCAGCCAAGATTGGGGCAAGACGGTTGGCTACACCTTC	CASSQDWGKTVGYTF
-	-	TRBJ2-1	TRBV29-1	TGCAGCGTTGTGCGAGGACAGATATACAATGAGCAGTTCTTC	CSVVRGQIYNEQFF
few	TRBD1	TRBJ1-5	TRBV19	TGTGCCAGCGCAACTGACAGGGCAATAAATCAGCCCCAGCATTTT	CASATDRAINQPQHF
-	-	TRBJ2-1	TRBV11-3	TGTGCCAGCAGCCAGACTGGAGAGCAGTTCTTC	CASSQTGEQFF
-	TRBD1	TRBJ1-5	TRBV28	TGTGCCAGTAGGTATAGGGACAGGGTCTTCGGACCCCAGCATTTT	CASRYRDRVFGPQHF
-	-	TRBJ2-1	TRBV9	TGTGCCAGCAGCGTAGGGCTGGTACAGTTCTTC	CASSVGLVQFF
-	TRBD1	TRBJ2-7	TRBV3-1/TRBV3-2	TGTGCCAGCAGCCAAGAACTGACAGGGGATGTCTACGAGCAGTACTTC	CASSQELTGDVYEQYF
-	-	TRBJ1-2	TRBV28	TGTGCCAGCAGTACCGACTTGAACTATGGCTACACCTTC	CASSTDLNYGYTF
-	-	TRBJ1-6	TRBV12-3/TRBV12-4	TGTGCCAGCAGTTTGTCAGGGAATTCACCCCTCCACTTT	CASSLSGNSPLHF
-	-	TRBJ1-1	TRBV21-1	TGTGCCAGCAGCACCGATGAGCGGGACAGGGGGGGCCCCACTGAAGCTTTCTTT	CASSTDERDRGGPTEAFF
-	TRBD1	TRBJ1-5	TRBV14	TGTGCCAGCAGCCAGACCACAGGGGGCGGCCAGCCCCAGCATTTT	CASSQTTGGGQPQHF
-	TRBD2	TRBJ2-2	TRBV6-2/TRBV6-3	TGTGCCAGCAGTTACTCGAGTGGGCCCGGGGGGACCGGGGAGCTGTTTTTT	CASSYSSGPGGTGELFF